This TCR beta chain was sequenced for a study of T-cell reconstitution after alpha-beta-depleted transplantation in children. Whole-study findings and limits: About two months after transplant, alpha-beta T cells reportedly came from several hundred expanded graft clones. Hyperexpanded clones declined; after one year, newly produced T cells mostly supplied diversity. Some patients' high day-60 TCRbeta diversity was traced to surviving recipient T cells and thymic progenitors.

Germline V gene data show CDR1 as SQVTM and CDR2 as ANQGSEA. Trimming took off 0 bases at V and 8 bases at J, with 17 bases between the two ends. The CDR3 sequence is 15 residues long. This clonotype was detected only a few times. Its matching antigen is unknown. TCRbeta library preparation incorporated unique molecular identifiers. TCRdb reanalysed the PCR reads using MiXCR and keeps one entry per CDR3 protein. This repertoire shows almost 250,000 distinct CDR3 sequences, roughly 23% found once; its top ten account for roughly 2.7%. The sequence came from a girl aged 2 to 10 with Fanconi anemia, due to receive a stem cell transplant. The J gene is TRBJ2-1, the V gene TRBV29-1, with D hard to call. The starting material was PBMCs, obtained before TCRalphabeta/CD19-depleted stem cell transplant. DNA of the CDR3: TGCAGCGTTGAAGAAGGTTGGCTAGTCACCGATGAGCAGTTCTTC. Protein product: CSVEEGWLVTDEQFF.